Listed below are T cell receptor beta chains from one sample, sequenced in a study of beta chain features in type 1 diabetes. Clones were read by immunoSEQ multiplex PCR, and TCRdb kept only the in-frame ones, dropping some. Altogether about 230,000 clones are present, under 20% being singletons, with the ten largest covering about 0.08%. Sequencing was performed on naive CD4+ T cells from blood. The source of these receptors is a man aged 25-40 years with type 1 diabetes. CDR3s include the opening cysteine and the closing phenylalanine or tryptophan. Fields, in order: clone size, J gene, D gene, V gene, CDR3 protein, CDR3 DNA. A D gene is named only where the DNA matches it firmly. Expanded clones are given a class, and other clones once, few, many or no size at all.

clone_size: NA
j_call: TRBJ2-3
d_call: NA
v_call: TRBV7-9
cdr3_aa: CASSLDPGGTDTQYF
cdr3_nt: TGTGCCAGCAGCTTAGACCCCGGGGGAACAGATACGCAGTATTTT

clone_size: few
j_call: TRBJ2-7
d_call: NA
v_call: TRBV27
cdr3_aa: CASRYRIVTGSYEQYF
cdr3_nt: TGTGCCAGCAGATACCGAATAGTGACAGGCTCCTACGAGCAGTACTTC

clone_size: NA
j_call: TRBJ2-3
d_call: NA
v_call: TRBV5-1
cdr3_aa: CASSFGNPPTDTQYF
cdr3_nt: TGCGCCAGCAGCTTCGGGAACCCTCCCACAGATACGCAGTATTTT

clone_size: few
j_call: TRBJ2-1
d_call: NA
v_call: TRBV30
cdr3_aa: CAWSVVGQGFYNEQFF
cdr3_nt: TGTGCCTGGAGTGTAGTAGGGCAGGGGTTCTACAATGAGCAGTTCTTC

clone_size: NA
j_call: TRBJ1-4
d_call: NA
v_call: TRBV25-1
cdr3_aa: CASRGSTEKLFF
cdr3_nt: TGTGCCAGCAGGGGATCCACCGAAAAACTGTTTTTT

clone_size: few
j_call: TRBJ2-3
d_call: NA
v_call: TRBV28
cdr3_aa: CASSFREGGDTQYF
cdr3_nt: TGTGCCAGCAGTTTTCGGGAAGGTGGGGATACGCAGTATTTT

clone_size: once
j_call: TRBJ2-3
d_call: TRBD2
v_call: TRBV4-2
cdr3_aa: CASSQVPSGVGADTQYF
cdr3_nt: TGTGCCAGCAGCCAAGTGCCTAGCGGGGTTGGTGCAGATACGCAGTATTTT

clone_size: few
j_call: TRBJ2-2
d_call: NA
v_call: TRBV29-1
cdr3_aa: CSVVTSGELFF
cdr3_nt: TGCAGCGTTGTGACCTCCGGGGAGCTGTTTTTT

clone_size: NA
j_call: TRBJ2-7
d_call: NA
v_call: TRBV28
cdr3_aa: CASSVSVRTYEQYF
cdr3_nt: TGTGCCAGCAGCGTAAGCGTCAGGACCTACGAGCAGTACTTC

clone_size: NA
j_call: TRBJ2-1
d_call: TRBD2
v_call: TRBV14
cdr3_aa: CASSHSRTSGMNEQFF
cdr3_nt: TGTGCCAGCAGCCATAGTAGGACTAGCGGGATGAATGAGCAGTTCTTC

clone_size: few
j_call: TRBJ1-1
d_call: NA
v_call: TRBV6-5
cdr3_aa: CASGLTEAFF
cdr3_nt: TGTGCCAGCGGGTTAACTGAAGCTTTCTTT

clone_size: few
j_call: TRBJ2-3
d_call: NA
v_call: TRBV23-1
cdr3_aa: CASTQSRSPGDTDTQYF
cdr3_nt: TGCGCCAGCACCCAATCTCGCAGCCCGGGTGACACAGATACGCAGTATTTT

clone_size: few
j_call: TRBJ2-1
d_call: NA
v_call: TRBV27
cdr3_aa: CASISRNEQFF
cdr3_nt: TGTGCCAGCATAAGTCGAAATGAGCAGTTCTTC

clone_size: NA
j_call: TRBJ1-1
d_call: TRBD1
v_call: TRBV7-9
cdr3_aa: CASTGQGQNTEAFF
cdr3_nt: TGTGCCAGCACCGGACAGGGCCAGAACACTGAAGCTTTCTTT

clone_size: NA
j_call: TRBJ2-5
d_call: NA
v_call: TRBV5-4
cdr3_aa: CASSLTSAAVTQYF
cdr3_nt: TGTGCCAGCAGCTTGACTAGTGCCGCCGTCACCCAGTACTTC

clone_size: NA
j_call: TRBJ2-5
d_call: NA
v_call: TRBV4-1
cdr3_aa: CASSQGQVSETQYF
cdr3_nt: TGCGCCAGCAGCCAAGGCCAGGTCTCAGAGACCCAGTACTTC

clone_size: NA
j_call: TRBJ1-2
d_call: TRBD1
v_call: TRBV9
cdr3_aa: CASSVRQGGYGYTF
cdr3_nt: TGTGCCAGCAGCGTGCGACAGGGGGGCTATGGCTACACCTTC

clone_size: NA
j_call: TRBJ2-6
d_call: NA
v_call: TRBV9
cdr3_aa: CASRVGYSGANVLTF
cdr3_nt: TGTGCCAGCAGGGTTGGTTATTCTGGGGCCAACGTCCTGACTTTC

clone_size: few
j_call: TRBJ2-7
d_call: NA
v_call: TRBV5-4
cdr3_aa: CASSRDGYGQYF
cdr3_nt: TGTGCCAGCAGCCGTGATGGGTACGGGCAGTACTTC

clone_size: few
j_call: TRBJ2-7
d_call: TRBD1
v_call: TRBV18
cdr3_aa: CASSPTGGYEQYF
cdr3_nt: TGTGCCAGCTCACCGACAGGGGGCTACGAGCAGTACTTC

clone_size: NA
j_call: TRBJ2-7
d_call: TRBD1
v_call: TRBV29-1
cdr3_aa: CSVSGTASSYEQYF
cdr3_nt: TGCAGCGTCTCCGGGACAGCCAGCTCCTACGAGCAGTACTTC

clone_size: few
j_call: TRBJ2-1
d_call: TRBD2
v_call: TRBV25-1
cdr3_aa: CASSGAGGSYNEQFF
cdr3_nt: TGTGCCAGCAGTGGAGCGGGAGGGTCCTACAATGAGCAGTTCTTC

clone_size: NA
j_call: TRBJ2-5
d_call: NA
v_call: TRBV5-6
cdr3_aa: CASNPDGASETQYF
cdr3_nt: TGTGCCAGCAACCCGGATGGGGCATCGGAGACCCAGTACTTC

clone_size: few
j_call: TRBJ2-7
d_call: TRBD2
v_call: TRBV7-8
cdr3_aa: CASSRGASGSHEQYF
cdr3_nt: TGTGCCAGCAGCCGAGGGGCTAGCGGGAGCCACGAGCAGTACTTC

clone_size: NA
j_call: TRBJ2-1
d_call: NA
v_call: TRBV14
cdr3_aa: CASSQGYSYNEQFF
cdr3_nt: TGTGCCAGCAGCCAAGGGTACAGCTACAATGAGCAGTTCTTC

clone_size: few
j_call: TRBJ2-3
d_call: NA
v_call: TRBV7-2
cdr3_aa: CASSLDYTDTQYF
cdr3_nt: TGTGCCAGCAGCTTAGACTACACAGATACGCAGTATTTT

clone_size: NA
j_call: TRBJ2-3
d_call: TRBD2
v_call: TRBV10-2
cdr3_aa: CASSLSGGTDTQYF
cdr3_nt: TGCGCCAGCAGTTTGAGCGGGGGCACAGATACGCAGTATTTT

clone_size: NA
j_call: TRBJ2-3
d_call: TRBD1
v_call: TRBV14
cdr3_aa: CASGQGGTDTQYF
cdr3_nt: TGTGCCAGCGGACAGGGCGGCACAGATACGCAGTATTTT

clone_size: NA
j_call: TRBJ2-7
d_call: TRBD1
v_call: TRBV29-1
cdr3_aa: CSVSFSGTGKYEQYF
cdr3_nt: TGCAGCGTTTCCTTTTCCGGGACAGGGAAGTACGAGCAGTACTTC

clone_size: NA
j_call: TRBJ2-4
d_call: NA
v_call: TRBV2
cdr3_aa: CASTERQVPLQYF
cdr3_nt: TGTGCCAGCACTGAACGGCAAGTCCCCCTTCAGTACTTC

clone_size: few
j_call: TRBJ2-7
d_call: TRBD2
v_call: TRBV29-1
cdr3_aa: CSVESGGNDEQYF
cdr3_nt: TGCAGCGTTGAGTCGGGGGGGAATGACGAGCAGTACTTC

clone_size: once
j_call: TRBJ2-3
d_call: TRBD2
v_call: TRBV11-1
cdr3_aa: CASSLAGGGTDTQYF
cdr3_nt: TGTGCCAGCAGCCTAGCGGGCGGGGGAACAGATACGCAGTATTTT

clone_size: few
j_call: TRBJ1-1
d_call: NA
v_call: TRBV10-3
cdr3_aa: CAIRTKQGNTEAFF
cdr3_nt: TGTGCCATCAGAACAAAGCAGGGCAACACTGAAGCTTTCTTT

clone_size: few
j_call: TRBJ2-3
d_call: NA
v_call: TRBV11-2
cdr3_aa: CASSLAFWARPDTQYF
cdr3_nt: TGTGCCAGCAGCTTAGCGTTTTGGGCACGACCAGATACGCAGTATTTT

clone_size: few
j_call: TRBJ2-7
d_call: NA
v_call: TRBV4-2
cdr3_aa: CASSQDRKGYEQYF
cdr3_nt: TGTGCCAGCAGCCAAGATAGAAAGGGGTACGAGCAGTACTTC

clone_size: NA
j_call: TRBJ1-2
d_call: TRBD1
v_call: TRBV5-4
cdr3_aa: CASSPGTGSYYGYTF
cdr3_nt: TGTGCCAGCAGCCCAGGGACAGGCTCCTACTATGGCTACACCTTC

clone_size: NA
j_call: TRBJ2-7
d_call: TRBD2
v_call: TRBV29-1
cdr3_aa: CSVAYTGTGGEQYF
cdr3_nt: TGCAGCGTCGCATACACCGGGACGGGAGGCGAGCAGTACTTC

clone_size: few
j_call: TRBJ1-2
d_call: NA
v_call: TRBV28
cdr3_aa: CASQNNYGYTF
cdr3_nt: TGTGCCAGCCAAAATAACTATGGCTACACCTTC

clone_size: few
j_call: TRBJ1-2
d_call: NA
v_call: TRBV2
cdr3_aa: CASTRVNYGYTF
cdr3_nt: TGTGCCAGCACCAGGGTTAACTATGGCTACACCTTC

clone_size: few
j_call: TRBJ2-7
d_call: NA
v_call: TRBV27
cdr3_aa: CASRESKALPYYEQYF
cdr3_nt: TGTGCCAGCCGAGAATCCAAGGCTTTGCCCTACTACGAGCAGTACTTC

clone_size: NA
j_call: TRBJ2-3
d_call: TRBD2
v_call: TRBV15
cdr3_aa: CATSRDRSGRGTDTQYF
cdr3_nt: TGTGCCACCAGCAGAGATCGCAGCGGGAGGGGCACAGATACGCAGTATTTT

clone_size: NA
j_call: TRBJ2-3
d_call: NA
v_call: TRBV29-1
cdr3_aa: CSVGQLLITDTQYF
cdr3_nt: TGCAGCGTTGGGCAGCTCCTAATCACAGATACGCAGTATTTT

clone_size: few
j_call: TRBJ1-4
d_call: TRBD1
v_call: TRBV7-8
cdr3_aa: CASSVGQGEEKLFF
cdr3_nt: TGTGCCAGCAGCGTGGGACAGGGGGAGGAAAAACTGTTTTTT

clone_size: NA
j_call: TRBJ1-4
d_call: NA
v_call: TRBV30
cdr3_aa: CACGGLTNEKLFF
cdr3_nt: TGTGCCTGCGGAGGGTTGACTAATGAAAAACTGTTTTTT

clone_size: few
j_call: TRBJ1-5
d_call: NA
v_call: TRBV27
cdr3_aa: CASSLTGTVKQPQHF
cdr3_nt: TGTGCCAGCAGTTTAACAGGAACGGTTAAGCAGCCCCAGCATTTT

clone_size: NA
j_call: TRBJ1-1
d_call: TRBD1
v_call: TRBV30
cdr3_aa: CAWSVRQGYTEAFF
cdr3_nt: TGTGCCTGGAGTGTCCGACAGGGATACACTGAAGCTTTCTTT

clone_size: few
j_call: TRBJ2-4
d_call: NA
v_call: TRBV30
cdr3_aa: CAWATGSNIQYF
cdr3_nt: TGTGCCTGGGCCACAGGTTCCAACATTCAGTACTTC